This T cell receptor (beta chain) was identified during a study of blood T cell repertoires in COVID-19. Study as a whole: The United States, Italy and Spain supplied acute and convalescent COVID-19 samples.

The CDR3 contains 16 residues. The germline V and J ends were trimmed by 0 bases and 1 base, with 12 bases remaining between them. Per germline, CDR1 SGDLS and CDR2 YYNGEE. TCRdb's table, derived via immunoSEQ multiplex PCR, lists solely in-frame clones and lacks some. The sample holds 190,000 or so clones, about 83% seen once. The rearrangement joins TRBV9 to TRBJ2-3; perhaps TRBD2 as D (6 bases). Sequencing input: peripheral blood. This clonotype originated in a man in his fifties with active or convalescent COVID-19. DNA for the CDR3: TGTGCCAGCAGCGTAGCGGTTAGGGAGGGCACAGATACGCAGTATTTT. Its translation: CASSVAVREGTDTQYF.